These 22 T cell receptor beta chains were sequenced from one sample in a study of blood T cell repertoires in COVID-19. Some clones are missing from TCRdb's copy, which holds only in-frame ones; the method was immunoSEQ multiplex PCR. The profile shows over 130,000 clones, nearly 85% of them singletons. The sample was PBMCs or T cells enriched from blood (not recorded which). Source of these receptors: a man aged 50 or older in a cohort exposed to, infected with or recovered from COVID-19 (not recorded which).

The chain carries TRBV5-1 and TRBJ2-2; perhaps TRBD1 as D (6 bases). V gave up 2 bases and J gave up 6 bases, with 8 bases separating them. The CDR3 is 13 residues long. Germline CDR1 SGHRS, CDR2 YFSETQ. CDR3 in DNA: TGCGCCAGCAGCTTAGGACAGCCCGGGGAGCTGTTTTTT. Protein product: CASSLGQPGELFF.

The chain couples TRBV15 to TRBJ1-2, with D tentatively TRBD1 (5 bases). Germline V gene lookup returns CDR1 LNHNV and CDR2 YYDKDF (reference sequence). The V gene lost 10 bases and the J gene lost 4 bases, with 16 bases spanning the gap. The CDR3 is 13 amino acids. The CDR3 reads CASALGGGYGYTF. CDR3 nucleotide sequence: TGTGCCAGCGCGCTCGGGGGTGGCTATGGCTACACCTTC. Drawing the rest from reference TRBV15 and TRBJ1-2, the complete variable domain is DAMVIQNPRYQVTQFGKPVTLSCSQTLNHNVMYWYQQKSSQAPKLLFHYYDKDFNNEADTPDNFQSRRPNTSFCFLDIRSPGLGDTAMYLCASALGGGYGYTFGSGTRLTVV.

This chain uses TRBV7-9 with TRBJ2-6, with D possibly being TRBD1 (5 bases). The CDR3 is 16 amino acids. Trimming cost V 5 bases and J 2 bases, with 13 bases left between them. CDR1 is SEHNR and CDR2 is FQNEAQ in the germline V gene (reference sequence). DNA of the CDR3: TGTGCCAGCAGCCTCACGGCAGGGACTGGGGCCAACGTCCTGACTTTC. Residues: CASSLTAGTGANVLTF. Full variable domain (remainder filled in from reference TRBV7-9 and TRBJ2-6): DTGVSQNPRHKITKRGQNVTFRCDPISEHNRLYWYRQTLGQGPEFLTYFQNEAQLEKSRLLSDRFSAERPKGSFSTLEIQRTEQGDSAMYLCASSLTAGTGANVLTFGAGSRLTVL.

This sequence joins TRBV5-1 and TRBJ1-6, with 9 bases fitting TRBD1. Germline CDR1 reads SGHRS; CDR2 reads YFSETQ. V lost 0 bases and J lost 10; bases outside the gene matches: 5. The CDR3 has 15 amino acids. The CDR3 loop is CASSLEGQGGSPLHF. CDR3 DNA: TGCGCCAGCAGCTTGGAGGGACAGGGAGGATCACCCCTCCACTTT. The variable domain in full, with the rest retrieved from reference TRBV5-1 and TRBJ1-6, is KAGVTQTPRYLIKTRGQQVTLSCSPISGHRSVSWYQQTPGQGLQFLFEYFSETQRNKGNFPGRFSGRQFSNSRSEMNVSTLELGDSALYLCASSLEGQGGSPLHFGNGTRLTVT.

The CDR3 sequence is CASSSYTGGRAYEQYF. CDR3 nucleotide sequence: TGTGCCAGCAGCTCTTACACCGGCGGGAGGGCCTACGAGCAGTACTTC. This rearrangement joins TRBV27 to TRBJ2-7; 9 nucleotides align to TRBD2. The germline V gene encodes CDR1 MNHEY and CDR2 SMNVEV (reference sequence). V trimming: 6 bases; J trimming: 2 bases; junction bases outside the gene matches: 11. The CDR3 has 16 residues.

This clone was seen a single time. Other DNA sequences within the sample encode an identical CDR3. This chain uses TRBV3-1 (or the pseudogene TRBV3-2) with TRBJ2-3; TRBD2 agrees at 9 bases. J lost 1 base, V lost 3 bases, and 5 bases had no gene match. In germline, CDR1 is LGHDT, CDR2 YNNKEL (reference sequence). The CDR3 contains 16 residues. CDR3 nucleotides: TGTGCCAGCAGCCAGGGTCTAGCGGGACGCACAGATACGCAGTATTTT. It specifies CASSQGLAGRTDTQYF.

This clone showed up just a few times. V is TRBV7-6 and J is TRBJ2-3, with a possible D match to TRBD2 (5 bases). Trimming stripped 1 base from V and 8 bases from J, with 7 bases between. Germline V gene lookup returns CDR1 SGHVS and CDR2 FNYEAQ. The CDR3 is made up of 12 amino acids. The CDR3 reads CASSLGGGTQYF. Here the CDR3 DNA reads TGTGCCAGCAGCTTAGGAGGAGGTACGCAGTATTTT. The whole variable domain, filled in from reference TRBV7-6 and TRBJ2-3, reads GAGVSQSPRYKVTKRGQDVALRCDPISGHVSLYWYRQALGQGPEFLTYFNYEAQQDKSGLPNDRFSAERPEGSISTLTIQRTEQRDSAMYRCASSLGGGTQYFGPGTRLTVL.

V and J are TRBV19 and TRBJ1-2; no clear D. Trimming pared 4 bases from V and 4 bases from J, leaving 13 bases between. This CDR3 has 14 amino acids. The germline V gene has CDR1 LNHDA and CDR2 SQIVND (reference sequence). The CDR3 coding sequence is TGTGCCAGTAGTACCCCGGCCGCGGGCTATGGCTACACCTTC. Amino acid sequence: CASSTPAAGYGYTF.

The V gene is TRBV5-6, the J gene TRBJ1-3; possibly TRBD1 for D (6 bases). V was pared by 4 bases and J by 4 bases, with 9 bases between. CDR3 length: 13 residues. Germline-derived CDR1 and CDR2 are SGHDT and YYEEEE. In DNA, the CDR3 is TGTGCCAGCAGCCTGGGACAAGGAAACACCATATATTTT. Protein product: CASSLGQGNTIYF. The full variable domain, in which reference TRBV5-6 and TRBJ1-3 provide the parts outside the CDR3, is DAGVTQSPTHLIKTRGQQVTLRCSPKSGHDTVSWYQQALGQGPQFIFQYYEEEERQRGNFPDRFSGHQFPNYSSELNVNALLLGDSALYLCASSLGQGNTIYFGEGSWLTVV.

The chain uses TRBV15 and TRBJ2-4; TRBD2 aligns across 7 bases. In germline, CDR1 is LNHNV, CDR2 YYDKDF (reference sequence). CDR3 length: 14 amino acids. V dropped 5 bases and J dropped 7; count of bases not matched to a gene: 8. As DNA, the CDR3 is TGTGCCACCAGCTTGGGGGGGAACCGGAACATTCAGTACTTC. Protein sequence: CATSLGGNRNIQYF. The full variable domain, with the rest looked up from reference TRBV15 and TRBJ2-4, is DAMVIQNPRYQVTQFGKPVTLSCSQTLNHNVMYWYQQKSSQAPKLLFHYYDKDFNNEADTPDNFQSRRPNTSFCFLDIRSPGLGDTAMYLCATSLGGNRNIQYFGAGTRLSVL.

This clone has only a few counts. This chain links TRBV7-2 with TRBJ1-1, with D uncertain. This CDR3 has 15 amino acids. The germline V gene encodes CDR1 SGHTA and CDR2 FQGNSA. V was trimmed by 1 base and J by 5 bases, leaving 14 bases between them. For the CDR3, the DNA is TGTGCCAGCAGCTTAGGGAGGTGGAGGGCGACTGAAGCTTTCTTT. Translation: CASSLGRWRATEAFF. Combining the CDR3 with reference TRBV7-2 and TRBJ1-1 gives the whole variable domain GAGVSQSPSNKVTEKGKDVELRCDPISGHTALYWYRQSLGQGLEFLIYFQGNSAPDKSGLPSDRFSAERTGGSVSTLTIQRTQQEDSAVYLCASSLGRWRATEAFFGQGTRLTVV.

This chain links TRBV5-6 with TRBJ1-4; perhaps TRBD1 as D (5 bases). The V end lost 1 base, the J end lost 5 bases, and 12 bases lay between the germline ends. This CDR3 contains 15 residues. Germline-derived CDR1 and CDR2 are SGHDT and YYEEEE. CDR3 DNA sequence: TGTGCCAGCAGCTTGCGGTTTGGGGGGAATGAAAAACTGTTTTTT. This gives the protein CASSLRFGGNEKLFF.

The chain joins TRBV19 to TRBJ2-7, with D unclear. This CDR3 has 15 amino acids. The V end lost 1 base, the J end lost 2 bases, and 12 bases lay between the germline ends. Germline CDR1 reads LNHDA; CDR2 reads SQIVND (reference sequence). Here the CDR3 reads CASSIAGSQAYEQYF. Here the CDR3 DNA reads TGTGCCAGTAGTATAGCAGGATCCCAGGCCTACGAGCAGTACTTC. The full variable domain, completed using reference TRBV19 and TRBJ2-7, is DGGITQSPKYLFRKEGQNVTLSCEQNLNHDAMYWYRQDPGQGLRLIYYSQIVNDFQKGDIAEGYSVSREKKESFPLTVTSAQKNPTAFYLCASSIAGSQAYEQYFGPGTRLTVT.

This sequence joins TRBV4-2 and TRBJ1-3; D perhaps matches TRBD1 (6 bases). CDR1 is LGHNA, CDR2 YNFKEQ, per germline. The ends were cut back, 3 bases at V and 1 base at J, with 10 bases in the middle. The CDR3 has 15 amino acids. CDR3 nucleotide sequence: TGTGCCAGCAGCCAGGACCAGGGGTCTGGAAACACCATATATTTT. Its translation: CASSQDQGSGNTIYF.

This clone was observed a single time. The chain links TRBV6-5 to TRBJ2-5; perhaps TRBD2 as D (6 bases). Trimming stripped 0 bases from V and 0 bases from J, with 8 bases between. The germline CDR1 and CDR2 sequences are MNHEY and SVGAGI. The CDR3 is made up of 15 amino acids. CDR3 sequence: CASSYSGGYQETQYF. CDR3 DNA: TGTGCCAGCAGTTACTCTGGAGGGTACCAAGAGACCCAGTACTTC.

V gene TRBV6-6 combines with J gene TRBJ2-1; D not resolved. V lost 5 bases, J lost 0 bases, and 11 bases lay in between. The CDR3 has 15 amino acids. The germline CDR1 and CDR2 sequences are MNHNY and SVGAGI (reference sequence). The CDR3 DNA sequence: TGTGCCAGCAGTCCTGACACCCGCTCCTACAATGAGCAGTTCTTC. This encodes CASSPDTRSYNEQFF.

The chain uses TRBV4-1 and TRBJ2-1, with 8 bases fitting TRBD2. CDR1 and CDR2 from the germline V gene are MGHRA and YSYEKL. CDR3 length: 17 amino acids. The ends lost 0 bases at V and 0 bases at J; junction bases unmatched: 4. CDR3 DNA: TGCGCCAGCAGCCAAGAGGGCCTAGCGGGCTCCTACAATGAGCAGTTCTTC. It encodes CASSQEGLAGSYNEQFF.

V gene TRBV7-9 combines with J gene TRBJ2-7; 8 positions match TRBD1. Trimming removed 3 bases from V and 4 bases from J; junction bases left unmatched: 5. This CDR3 is built from 14 residues. Germline values: CDR1 SEHNR, CDR2 FQNEAQ (reference sequence). The chain's CDR3 is CASSLAGGRYEQYF. In DNA form, the CDR3 reads TGTGCCAGCAGCTTGGCAGGGGGCCGGTACGAGCAGTACTTC.

This clone was observed a handful of times. The V gene is TRBV7-4, the J gene TRBJ2-5; D unresolved. The V end was cut by 1 base, the J end by 3 bases, with 9 bases between. Germline CDR1 SGHVT, CDR2 SQSDAQ. The CDR3 is 14 amino acids. DNA for the CDR3: TGTGCCAGCAGCTTAGGACTGTTAGAAGAGACCCAGTACTTC. Its translation: CASSLGLLEETQYF.

The chain recombines TRBV19 with TRBJ1-2; TRBD1 might be the D (6 bases). The CDR3 covers 13 residues. Germline CDR1 LNHDA, CDR2 SQIVND (reference sequence). The V end lost 7 bases, the J end lost 0 bases, and 9 bases lay between the germline ends. CDR3 amino acids: CASKDSPNYGYTF. The CDR3 nucleotides read TGTGCCAGTAAGGACAGTCCTAACTATGGCTACACCTTC.

The chain carries TRBV6-4 and TRBJ1-2; 7 bases agree with TRBD1. The CDR3 runs to 16 residues. The V and J ends lost 4 bases and 4 bases, in that order; junction bases with no gene match: 12. CDR1 and CDR2 from the germline V gene are MRHNA and SNTAGT. The CDR3 coding sequence is TGTGCCAGCAGTGCTCCGGACAGGCCGGCCTTCTATGGCTACACCTTC. This sequence encodes CASSAPDRPAFYGYTF.

This clone has only a few counts. The genes are TRBV28 and TRBJ1-4; D gene uncertain. Between the trimmed V and J ends, which lost 7 bases and 8 bases, there was a span of 23 bases. Germline CDR1 MDHEN, CDR2 SYDVKM. The CDR3 spans 16 residues. The CDR3 reads CASNDPTGILGEKLFF. The CDR3 DNA sequence: TGTGCCAGCAACGACCCAACCGGGATCCTTGGCGAAAAACTGTTTTTT.